This is a list of T cell receptor beta chains from one sample in a study of regulatory T cells in long-lasting Graves disease. MiXCR was run by TCRdb on the multiplex PCR reads, yielding one entry per CDR3 protein. The sample has 450,000 to 500,000 distinct CDR3 sequences, 15% to 20% seen once. These data also formed part of another study, on T cells in Graves' hyperthyroidism and ophthalmopathy.

Sequencing was performed on peripheral blood mononuclear cells (PBMCs), taken at new diagnosis, from a patient treated with antithyroid drugs. The receptors were sampled from a man between 40 and 49 years old with Graves disease. The CDR3 runs from the conserved cysteine through the conserved F or W. The D gene is left open where the match is weak. Expanded clones are given a class, and other clones once, few, many or no size at all.

j_call | clone_size | v_call | d_call | cdr3_aa | cdr3_nt
TRBJ1-5 | . | TRBV27 | . | CASSADGNGNQPQHF | TGTGCCAGCAGTGCCGACGGGAATGGCAATCAGCCCCAGCATTTT
TRBJ2-5 | . | TRBV5-1 | . | CASSSLGGAETQYF | TGCGCCAGCAGCTCTCTTGGAGGGGCGGAGACCCAGTACTTC
TRBJ2-1 | . | TRBV5-5 | TRBD2 | CASSLELGGSGNEQFF | TGTGCCAGCAGCTTGGAATTGGGCGGGAGTGGGAATGAGCAGTTCTTC
TRBJ2-7 | many | TRBV28 | . | CATDREGSYEQYF | TGTGCCACCGACAGGGAGGGATCCTACGAGCAGTACTTC
TRBJ2-7 | . | TRBV20-1 | TRBD2 | CSAIWAGGPGEQYF | TGCAGTGCTATTTGGGCGGGAGGGCCTGGCGAGCAGTACTTC
TRBJ1-6 | . | TRBV7-2 | . | CASSLDWVSGSSYNSPLHF | TGTGCCAGCAGCTTAGATTGGGTTTCAGGGAGCTCCTATAATTCACCCCTCCACTTT
TRBJ2-1 | many | TRBV24-1 | . | CATSDVGPAYNEQFF | TGTGCCACCAGTGATGTAGGACCAGCCTACAATGAGCAGTTCTTC
TRBJ1-1 | . | TRBV5-1 | TRBD1 | CASSSRQGRTNTEAFF | TGCGCCAGCAGCTCCCGACAGGGTCGAACGAACACTGAAGCTTTCTTT
TRBJ2-1 | few | TRBV12-3/TRBV12-4 | . | CASRTLSARAGGYNEQFF | TGTGCCAGCAGAACCCTCTCCGCCCGCGCGGGCGGATACAATGAGCAGTTCTTC
TRBJ1-5 | few | TRBV19 | . | CASTHRSGQPQHF | TGTGCCAGTACCCACAGGTCGGGACAGCCCCAGCATTTT
TRBJ2-7 | . | TRBV4-1 | TRBD2 | CASSPVRAGTSGPYEQYF | TGCGCCAGCAGCCCCGTACGGGCGGGGACTAGCGGGCCCTACGAGCAGTACTTC
TRBJ1-1 | . | TRBV30 | . | CAWSVGGWYTEAFF | TGTGCCTGGAGTGTCGGGGGGTGGTACACTGAAGCTTTCTTT
TRBJ1-5 | many | TRBV7-2 | TRBD1 | CASRNRGANQPQHF | TGTGCCAGCCGAAACAGGGGAGCGAATCAGCCCCAGCATTTT
TRBJ2-7 | . | TRBV5-1 | . | CASSSPGRAHEQYF | TGCGCCAGCAGCTCCCCCGGCAGGGCACACGAGCAGTACTTC
TRBJ2-1 | many | TRBV28 | . | CASNRDVLEEQFF | TGTGCCAGCAACAGGGACGTACTTGAGGAGCAGTTCTTC
TRBJ2-7 | many | TRBV20-1 | . | CSAWLSLSSYEQYF | TGCAGTGCCTGGTTGAGCCTCAGCTCCTACGAGCAGTACTTC
TRBJ2-3 | many | TRBV7-2 | TRBD2 | CASSLAPSGYTDTQYF | TGTGCCAGCAGCTTAGCCCCTAGCGGCTACACAGATACGCAGTATTTT
TRBJ1-1 | . | TRBV2 | TRBD1 | CASSEARGPSRNTEAFF | TGTGCCAGCAGTGAAGCGAGGGGGCCCTCACGGAACACTGAAGCTTTCTTT
TRBJ2-3 | . | TRBV4-2 | TRBD2 | CASSQEDSGGGDTQYF | TGTGCCAGCAGCCAAGAGGATAGCGGGGGGGGAGATACGCAGTATTTT
TRBJ1-5 | many | TRBV2 | . | CASSESQDNQPQHF | TGTGCCAGCAGTGAATCCCAGGACAATCAGCCCCAGCATTTT
TRBJ1-1 | many | TRBV12-3/TRBV12-4 | . | CASTLGGFSEAFF | TGTGCCAGCACCCTGGGGGGGTTCAGTGAAGCTTTCTTT
TRBJ2-7 | many | TRBV12-3/TRBV12-4 | TRBD1 | CASSSRWTGPSYEQYF | TGTGCCAGCAGCTCGCGGTGGACAGGTCCCTCCTACGAGCAGTACTTC
TRBJ2-2 | few | TRBV19 | . | CASSIVPGQRDTGELFF | TGTGCCAGTAGTATAGTTCCCGGGCAGAGAGACACCGGGGAGCTGTTTTTT
TRBJ1-5 | few | TRBV27 | TRBD1 | CASSFSGGLQPQHF | TGTGCCAGCAGTTTTTCAGGGGGCCTTCAGCCCCAGCATTTT
TRBJ2-5 | many | TRBV20-1 | TRBD2 | CSASSTSAETQYF | TGCAGTGCTAGCAGCACTAGCGCAGAGACCCAGTACTTC
TRBJ1-2 | . | TRBV11-2 | . | CASSLVEGFGYTF | TGTGCCAGCAGCTTAGTTGAGGGATTTGGCTACACCTTC
TRBJ1-1 | few | TRBV30 | . | CAWRKSASVYTEAFF | TGTGCCTGGAGAAAAAGCGCGTCTGTGTACACTGAAGCTTTCTTT
TRBJ2-7 | many | TRBV11-2 | TRBD2 | CASSFTGLAGVSSYEQYF | TGTGCCAGCAGCTTCACGGGACTAGCGGGAGTATCCTCCTACGAGCAGTACTTC
TRBJ1-5 | many | TRBV28 | . | CASRLGSNQPQHF | TGTGCCAGCAGATTGGGAAGCAATCAGCCCCAGCATTTT
TRBJ1-4 | . | TRBV9 | . | CASSVDVTTNEKLFF | TGTGCCAGCAGCGTAGATGTGACAACTAATGAAAAACTGTTTTTT
TRBJ2-5 | many | TRBV24-1 | TRBD1 | CATSVGGGGQETQYF | TGTGCCACCAGTGTAGGGGGCGGAGGACAAGAGACCCAGTACTTC
TRBJ2-2 | few | TRBV2 | TRBD1 | CASSKGQGRTTGELFF | TGTGCCAGCAGTAAGGGACAGGGTCGAACCACCGGGGAGCTGTTTTTT
TRBJ1-6 | few | TRBV3-1 | . | CASSPSGRVNSPLHF | TGTGCCAGCAGTCCTTCTGGCAGGGTGAATTCACCCCTCCACTTT
TRBJ2-1 | few | TRBV5-1 | TRBD1 | CASSLFGQGINEQFF | TGCGCCAGCAGCTTGTTCGGACAGGGGATCAATGAGCAGTTCTTC
TRBJ2-7 | many | TRBV20-1 | TRBD2 | CSASATSGRAIEQYF | TGCAGTGCTAGCGCAACTAGCGGGAGGGCCATCGAGCAGTACTTC
TRBJ2-1 | many | TRBV7-6 | . | CASSLPLSSYNEQFF | TGTGCCAGCAGCTTACCGCTCAGCTCCTACAATGAGCAGTTCTTC
TRBJ2-5 | . | TRBV12-3/TRBV12-4 | . | CASSLGPLETQYF | TGTGCCAGCAGTTTGGGCCCACTAGAGACCCAGTACTTC
TRBJ2-7 | many | TRBV20-1 | . | CSARDRAGNHEQYF | TGCAGTGCTAGAGATCGGGCAGGGAACCACGAGCAGTACTTC
TRBJ2-7 | . | TRBV27 | . | CASSFQGYYEQYF | TGTGCCAGCAGTTTTCAGGGGTATTACGAGCAGTACTTC
TRBJ2-7 | many | TRBV7-8 | . | CASSPFPGTYEQYF | TGTGCCAGCAGCCCATTCCCAGGGACCTACGAGCAGTACTTC
TRBJ2-7 | . | TRBV2 | TRBD1 | CASRFTGAVGDEQYF | TGTGCCAGCAGGTTCACAGGGGCTGTGGGAGACGAGCAGTACTTC
TRBJ1-1 | . | TRBV20-1 | TRBD1 | CSARDRTGRLPDTEAFF | TGCAGTGCTAGAGATCGGACAGGAAGACTGCCGGACACTGAAGCTTTCTTT
TRBJ2-5 | many | TRBV20-1 | TRBD2 | CSARQGGRGETQYF | TGCAGTGCTAGACAAGGCGGGAGGGGAGAGACCCAGTACTTC
TRBJ2-1 | many | TRBV2 | TRBD2 | CASSEQGGEQFF | TGTGCCAGCAGTGAGCAGGGAGGGGAGCAGTTCTTC
TRBJ2-7 | many | TRBV28 | TRBD2 | CASSFVAGAGEQYF | TGTGCCAGCAGTTTCGTAGCGGGAGCGGGCGAGCAGTACTTC
TRBJ2-7 | many | TRBV7-9 | TRBD1 | CASSSYGQGWNEQYF | TGTGCCAGCAGCTCCTACGGACAGGGGTGGAACGAGCAGTACTTC
TRBJ2-5 | many | TRBV5-1 | . | CASSFHGEQETQYF | TGCGCCAGCAGCTTTCATGGGGAGCAAGAGACCCAGTACTTC